One T cell receptor beta chain is described in this entry. Its specificity is not known. On cycle 4 day 1 and cycle 7 day 1, as well as at baseline, blood was sampled. This specimen comes from a study of OX40 agonist ivuxolimab in advanced cancers. Whole-study findings and limits: Averaging showed that CD8+ T cells had more expanded clones than CD4+ did.

Here immunoSEQ multiplex PCR was the method, and the copy in TCRdb shows in-frame clones only, minus some. Of under 20,000 clones in the sample, approximately 80% are singletons; the top ten hold under 15%. The junction had 5 bases not matched to a gene; V was cut back by 4 bases and J by 9 bases. This CDR3 contains 13 residues. From germline, CDR1 is WNHNN and CDR2 SYGVQD (reference sequence). The sample was CD4+ or CD8+ T cells sorted from blood, taken in a trial of the OX40 agonist ivuxolimab. V gene TRBV10-1 combines with J gene TRBJ2-5, with TRBD2 matching 10 bases. The receptor was isolated from an adult with an advanced solid tumor such as melanoma, head and neck, liver or kidney cancer. This CDR3 reads CASSVQREGAQYF. The CDR3 nucleotides are TGCGCCAGCAGTGTCCAGCGGGAGGGGGCCCAGTACTTC.